Sequencing of this T cell receptor (beta chain) was carried out in a study of technical replicates of blood from a handful of donors. There are 15 residues in the CDR3. The J segment lost 4 bases and the V segment lost 4 bases, leaving 7 bases of the junction unmatched. Per germline, CDR1 LNHDA and CDR2 SQIVND (reference sequence). The repertoire was sequenced with immunoSEQ multiplex PCR; TCRdb's copy has only in-frame clones and lacks some. The data contain under 90,000 clones, just under 95% of them singletons. V and J are TRBV19 and TRBJ1-2; 9 bases fit TRBD1. This clonotype was obtained from a human donor in good health. The sequenced sample was T cells isolated from PBMCs. The CDR3 region has the DNA TGTGCCAGTAGTACGGGGGACAGGGAAATCTATGGCTACACCTTC. This encodes CASSTGDREIYGYTF.